The present entry profiles one T cell receptor (beta chain) with its context. What it binds is unknown. This CDR3 spans 14 amino acids. Trimming removed 3 bases at V and 8 bases at J, with 15 bases between. Germline-derived CDR1 and CDR2 are KGHSH and LQKENI. The entry originates in a study of OX40 agonist ivuxolimab in advanced cancers. Method: immunoSEQ multiplex PCR; TCRdb's copy keeps in-frame clones and lacks some. The repertoire holds approximately 91,000 clones, with just over 85% as singletons. Samples were taken at baseline and on day 1 of cycles 4 and 7. Study-level findings and limits: Researchers report that CD8+ T cells had, on average, more expanded clones than CD4+. CD4+ and CD8+ blood T cells expanded clonally by week 6 at 0.1 to 3.0 mg/kg.

The receptor was derived from an adult with an advanced solid tumor such as melanoma, head and neck, liver or kidney cancer. The chain links TRBV18 to TRBJ2-3; D remains unclear. This material consisted of CD4+ or CD8+ T cells sorted from blood, taken in a trial of the OX40 agonist ivuxolimab. The CDR3 is CASSPVGRLGTQYF. CDR3 sequence (DNA): TGTGCCAGCTCACCTGTGGGTCGGCTAGGTACGCAGTATTTT.